The 25 T cell receptor beta chains below come from one sample, sequenced in a study of blood T cell repertoires in COVID-19. Data came from immunoSEQ multiplex PCR; TCRdb stores just in-frame clones and leaves some out. The sample carries 150,000 to 200,000 clones, more than 65% recorded once. Sample: PBMCs or T cells enriched from blood (not recorded which). These receptors were collected from a woman between 50 and 59 years old with acute COVID-19.

This clone was observed a handful of times. The chain couples TRBV30 to TRBJ1-2; D not certain. The V and J ends lost 2 bases and 0 bases respectively, with 16 bases between them. Germline CDR1 is GTSNPN and CDR2 is SVGIG (reference sequence). The CDR3 is 16 residues long. CDR3 protein: CAWSPSTGRANYGYTF. In DNA, the CDR3 is TGTGCCTGGAGTCCCTCGACCGGGAGAGCTAACTATGGCTACACCTTC.

The genes are TRBV7-8 and TRBJ1-6; TRBD1 might be the D (5 bases). In germline, CDR1 is SGHVS, CDR2 FQNEAQ. Trimming shortened V by 7 bases and J by 8 bases, and 9 bases separated the two germline ends. CDR3 length: 12 residues. In DNA form, the CDR3 reads TGTGCCAGCACCATACAGGATTCACCCCTCCACTTT. Its protein is CASTIQDSPLHF.

V and J are TRBV18 and TRBJ1-2; 7 bases are shared with TRBD1. CDR3 length equals 13 residues. CDR1 and CDR2 from the germline V gene are KGHSH and LQKENI. J gave up 2 bases and V 8 bases, and 5 bases lay outside the gene matches. The CDR3 region is CASHRDRNYGYTF. The CDR3 DNA is TGTGCCAGCCATCGGGACAGAAACTATGGCTACACCTTC.

V usage is TRBV19 and J usage is TRBJ2-5; TRBD2 matches 12 bases. The CDR3 has 18 residues. CDR1 and CDR2 (germline): LNHDA, SQIVND (reference sequence). J lost 2 bases, V lost 3 bases, and 10 bases had no gene match. The CDR3 reads CASSISASGGVEQETQYF. CDR3 coding DNA: TGTGCCAGTAGTATCAGCGCTAGCGGGGGGGTGGAGCAAGAGACCCAGTACTTC. The full variable domain, in which reference TRBV19 and TRBJ2-5 provide the parts outside the CDR3, is DGGITQSPKYLFRKEGQNVTLSCEQNLNHDAMYWYRQDPGQGLRLIYYSQIVNDFQKGDIAEGYSVSREKKESFPLTVTSAQKNPTAFYLCASSISASGGVEQETQYFGPGTRLLVL.

V usage is TRBV19 and J usage is TRBJ1-1, with 9 positions matching TRBD1. Germline assignment: CDR1 LNHDA and CDR2 SQIVND (reference sequence). With V trimmed by 2 bases and J by 5 bases, 3 bases remained unmatched. This CDR3 comprises 14 residues. Written as DNA, the CDR3 is TGTGCCAGTAGTATATTGGGACAGGGAACTGAAGCTTTCTTT. Translation gives CASSILGQGTEAFF.

The V gene is TRBV7-9, the J gene TRBJ1-2; 7 positions agree with TRBD1. Germline-derived CDR1 and CDR2 are SEHNR and FQNEAQ (reference sequence). V shed 5 bases and J 13 bases; nucleotides not matched to a gene: 16. The CDR3 consists of 14 residues. CDR3 DNA: TGTGCCAGCAGCCAGAAGGGGGCCTATCAACAGCCCACCTTC. This translates into CASSQKGAYQQPTF.

This chain links TRBV18 with TRBJ1-5, with a possible D match to TRBD1 (6 bases). V gave up 0 bases and J gave up 7 bases, with 13 bases separating them. Looked up from germline, CDR1 is KGHSH and CDR2 is LQKENI. This CDR3 is built from 15 residues. The CDR3 sequence is CASSPPGTRAQPQHF. Here the CDR3 DNA reads TGTGCCAGCTCACCACCCGGGACACGGGCACAGCCCCAGCATTTT.

The V call is TRBV19, the J call TRBJ1-1, with a weak D call TRBD1 (6 bases). Germline CDR1 LNHDA, CDR2 SQIVND (reference sequence). Trimming took 6 bases from V and 1 from J, leaving 12 bases between them. This CDR3 has 14 amino acids. The CDR3 region is CASRPGDRNTEAFF. The CDR3 coding sequence is TGTGCCAGTAGACCAGGGGATCGGAACACTGAAGCTTTCTTT.

The CDR3 coding sequence is TGTGCCAGCAGTCGACAGGGTTACACAGATACGCAGTATTTT. Translated, it gives CASSRQGYTDTQYF. The genes are TRBV6-5 and TRBJ2-3; 7 bases agree with TRBD1. V trimming: 5 bases; J trimming: 2 bases; junction bases outside the gene matches: 4. CDR3 length equals 14 residues. From germline, CDR1 is MNHEY and CDR2 SVGAGI.

This chain links TRBV21-1 with TRBJ2-5; the D call TRBD2 from the table was never checked on the DNA. TRBV21-1 is labeled a pseudogene. The CDR3 sequence is 15 residues long. CDR3 nucleotides: TGTGCCAGCAGCCCCGGCGGGCTGCGGGGGGGGACCCAGTACTTC. Amino acid sequence: CASSPGGLRGGTQYF.

This rearrangement joins TRBV27 to TRBJ2-7; 8 bases match TRBD1. CDR3 length: 14 amino acids. CDR1 and CDR2 from the germline V gene are MNHEY and SMNVEV (reference sequence). The V gene end was trimmed by 4 bases and the J gene end by 3 bases; junction bases not matched to a gene: 5. The CDR3 here is CASSSGQGYYEQYV. CDR3 nucleotides: TGTGCCAGCAGTTCCGGACAGGGCTACTACGAGCAGTACGTC.

The rearrangement joins TRBV19 to TRBJ1-1; a weak D match, TRBD1 (6 bases). Deletions cut 7 bases from V and 1 base from J, with 16 bases between. The CDR3 covers 15 residues. The germline V gene has CDR1 LNHDA and CDR2 SQIVND (reference sequence). The CDR3 protein is CASMKSGERNTEAFF. DNA of the CDR3: TGTGCCAGTATGAAATCAGGGGAGAGGAACACTGAAGCTTTCTTT.

The rearrangement links TRBV12-3 or TRBV12-4 to TRBJ1-2; D remains unclear. The CDR3 totals 11 residues. V was shortened by 3 bases and J by 7 bases, with 6 bases between the two germline ends. The DNA of the CDR3 is TGTGCCAGCAGTTTGACTCGTGGCTACACCTTC. Its translation: CASSLTRGYTF.

This chain links TRBV27 with TRBJ2-5; D is ambiguous. Germline V lookup: CDR1 MNHEY, CDR2 SMNVEV (reference sequence). V gave up 3 bases and J gave up 5 bases, with 16 bases separating them. This CDR3 has 15 residues. The CDR3 here is CASSFFSGAEETQYF. The CDR3 region has the DNA TGTGCCAGCAGTTTTTTTTCCGGAGCCGAGGAGACCCAGTACTTC.

This chain connects TRBV6-5 to TRBJ1-4; 8 bases are a match to TRBD1. Germline CDR1 MNHEY, CDR2 SVGAGI. Germline trimming cut 5 bases from V and 2 bases from J; bases unmatched to any gene: 1. This CDR3 contains 14 residues. The CDR3 DNA sequence: TGTGCCAGCAGTCAGGGGGCCACTAATGAAAAACTGTTTTTT. This encodes CASSQGATNEKLFF.

Points on this clone: The sample holds other DNA sequences that translate to the same CDR3. The chain has TRBV11-2 and TRBJ1-5; 8 bases map to TRBD1. CDR3 size: 13 residues. Per germline, CDR1 SGHAT and CDR2 FQNNGV. The V gene end was trimmed by 2 bases and the J gene end by 6 bases; junction bases not matched to a gene: 0. CDR3 sequence: CASSLTGGQPQHF. The CDR3, as DNA: TGTGCCAGCAGCTTAACAGGGGGTCAGCCCCAGCATTTT. Together with reference TRBV11-2 and TRBJ1-5, the CDR3 gives the full variable domain: EAGVAQSPRYKIIEKRQSVAFWCNPISGHATLYWYQQILGQGPKLLIQFQNNGVVDDSQLPKDRFSAERLKGVDSTLKIQPAKLEDSAVYLCASSLTGGQPQHFGDGTRLSIL.

V is TRBV6-5 and J is TRBJ2-2, with D uncertain. Germline loops: CDR1 MNHEY, CDR2 SVGAGI. Trimming pared 1 base from V and 1 base from J, leaving 7 bases between. This CDR3 is 15 amino acids long. The CDR3 loop reads CASSYFTQNTGELFF. Here the CDR3 DNA reads TGTGCCAGCAGTTACTTCACACAGAACACCGGGGAGCTGTTTTTT.

At least ten counts were recorded for this clone. The chain recombines TRBV9 with TRBJ1-6, with 8 bases fitting TRBD1. The CDR3 runs 15 residues. From germline, CDR1 is SGDLS and CDR2 YYNGEE. V lost 3 bases, J lost 5 bases, and 4 bases stayed unmatched. CDR3 protein: CASSATGQDNSPLHF. DNA of the CDR3: TGTGCCAGCAGCGCAACGGGACAGGATAATTCACCCCTCCACTTT.

This rearrangement joins TRBV3-1 (or the pseudogene TRBV3-2) to TRBJ2-3; the D gene is possibly TRBD2 (6 bases). The CDR3 consists of 14 residues. CDR1 and CDR2 from the germline V gene are LGHDT and YNNKEL (reference sequence). Trimming pared 3 bases from V and 4 bases from J, leaving 11 bases between. The CDR3 sequence: CASSHATSSDTQYF. For the CDR3, the DNA is TGTGCCAGCAGCCATGCTACTAGCTCAGATACGCAGTATTTT.

The chain recombines TRBV6-5 with TRBJ1-1; 8 positions match TRBD1. The germline V gene encodes CDR1 MNHEY and CDR2 SVGAGI. The CDR3 is 14 residues long. V dropped 11 bases and J dropped 4; count of bases not matched to a gene: 12. This CDR3 is CAVSLRGRITEAFF. Here the CDR3 DNA reads TGTGCCGTCAGCCTCAGGGGGCGAATCACTGAAGCTTTCTTT.

The CDR3 coding sequence is TGTGCCAGCAGCCGTGATAGCGGGGTAGCTGGGGCCAACGTCCTGACTTTC. Its translation is CASSRDSGVAGANVLTF. The V and J genes are TRBV7-2 and TRBJ2-6, with 8 bases that match TRBD2. The CDR3 loop spans 17 amino acids. With V trimmed by 5 bases and J by 2 bases, 8 bases remained unmatched. The germline gives CDR1 SGHTA, CDR2 FQGNSA.

V gene TRBV28 combines with J gene TRBJ2-7, with D possibly being TRBD1 (5 bases). CDR1 MDHEN and CDR2 SYDVKM come from the germline V gene. Trimming stripped 6 bases from V and 4 bases from J, with 10 bases between. The CDR3 is made up of 12 amino acids. The CDR3: CASSKTVYEQYV. The CDR3 DNA is TGTGCCAGCAGCAAGACAGTATACGAGCAGTACGTC.

The rearrangement joins TRBV6-5 to TRBJ1-2, with D perhaps matching TRBD1 (5 bases). V gave up 6 bases and J gave up 6 bases, with 17 bases separating them. The length of the CDR3 is 14 residues. CDR1 is MNHEY and CDR2 is SVGAGI in the germline V gene. The CDR3 here is CASRQDGRQDGYTF. The DNA for the CDR3 is TGTGCCAGCAGACAGGATGGGCGGCAGGATGGCTACACCTTC.

This chain uses TRBV7-8 with TRBJ2-3; 12 bases align to TRBD1. The CDR3 extends over 15 amino acids. With 8 bases clipped from V and 0 bases from J, the junction kept 3 bases outside the gene matches. CDR1 and CDR2 (germline): SGHVS, FQNEAQ. CDR3 loop: CASGTGGVSTDTQYF. In nucleotides, the CDR3 is TGTGCCAGCGGGACAGGGGGCGTGAGCACAGATACGCAGTATTTT.

This clone showed up just once. The chain combines TRBV9 with TRBJ2-5; 13 bases agree with TRBD2. Germline CDR1 reads SGDLS; CDR2 reads YYNGEE. V was clipped by 3 bases and J by 4 bases; unmatched bases: 6. The CDR3 covers 16 residues. Here the CDR3 reads CASSGGLAGRGETQYF. In DNA form, the CDR3 reads TGTGCCAGCAGCGGGGGACTAGCGGGGAGGGGAGAGACCCAGTACTTC.